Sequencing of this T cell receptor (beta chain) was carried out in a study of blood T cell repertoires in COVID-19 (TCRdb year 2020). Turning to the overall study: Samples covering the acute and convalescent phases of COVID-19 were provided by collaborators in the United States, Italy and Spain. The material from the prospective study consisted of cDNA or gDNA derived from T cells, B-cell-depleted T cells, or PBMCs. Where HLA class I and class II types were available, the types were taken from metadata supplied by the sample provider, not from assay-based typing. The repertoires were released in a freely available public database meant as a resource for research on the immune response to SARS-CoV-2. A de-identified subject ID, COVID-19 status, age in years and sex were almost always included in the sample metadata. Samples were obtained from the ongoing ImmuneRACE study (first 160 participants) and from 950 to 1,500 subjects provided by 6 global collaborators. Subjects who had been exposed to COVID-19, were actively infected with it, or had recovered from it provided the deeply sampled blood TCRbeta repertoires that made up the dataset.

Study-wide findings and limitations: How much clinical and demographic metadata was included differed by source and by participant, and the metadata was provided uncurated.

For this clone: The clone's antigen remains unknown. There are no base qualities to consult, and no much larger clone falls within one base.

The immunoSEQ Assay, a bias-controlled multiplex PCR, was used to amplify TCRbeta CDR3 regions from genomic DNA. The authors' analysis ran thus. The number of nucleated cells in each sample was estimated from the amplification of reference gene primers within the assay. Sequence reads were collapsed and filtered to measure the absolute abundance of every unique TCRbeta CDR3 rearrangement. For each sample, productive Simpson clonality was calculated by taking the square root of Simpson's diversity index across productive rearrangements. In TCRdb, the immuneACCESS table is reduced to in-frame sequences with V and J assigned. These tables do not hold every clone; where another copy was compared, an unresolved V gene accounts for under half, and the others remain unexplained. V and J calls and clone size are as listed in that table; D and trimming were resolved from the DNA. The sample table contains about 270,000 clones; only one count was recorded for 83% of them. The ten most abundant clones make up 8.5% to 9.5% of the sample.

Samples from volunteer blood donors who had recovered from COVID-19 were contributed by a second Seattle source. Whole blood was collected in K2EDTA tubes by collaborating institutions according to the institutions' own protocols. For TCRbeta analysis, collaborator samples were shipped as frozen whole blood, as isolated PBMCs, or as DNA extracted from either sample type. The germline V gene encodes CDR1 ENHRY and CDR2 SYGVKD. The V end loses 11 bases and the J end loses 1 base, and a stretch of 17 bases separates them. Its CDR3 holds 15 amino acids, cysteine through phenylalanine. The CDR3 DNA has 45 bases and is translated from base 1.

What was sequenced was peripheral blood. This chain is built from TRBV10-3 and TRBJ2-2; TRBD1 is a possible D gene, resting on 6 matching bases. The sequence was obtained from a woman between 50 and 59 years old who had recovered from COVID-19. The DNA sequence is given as TGTGCCTCCATCTCGGGACAAGAGAACACCGGGGAGCTGTTTTTT. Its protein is CASISGQENTGELFF.